Each of the 7 T cell receptor beta chains below was sequenced from the same sample in a study of OX40 agonist ivuxolimab in advanced cancers. The assay was immunoSEQ multiplex PCR, and TCRdb's table has in-frame clones only and misses some. The sample lists approximately 69,000 clones; around nine tenths were seen once. The source was CD4+ or CD8+ T cells sorted from blood, collected in a trial of the OX40 agonist ivuxolimab. These receptors were obtained from an adult with an advanced solid tumor such as melanoma, head and neck, liver or kidney cancer.

The chain joins TRBV10-3 to TRBJ1-2, with 9 bases lining up with TRBD1. This CDR3 has 15 amino acids. The germline CDR1 and CDR2 sequences are ENHRY and SYGVKD. V dropped 3 bases and J dropped 7; count of bases not matched to a gene: 9. CDR3 sequence reads: CAISDLTGGVGGYTF. For the CDR3, the DNA is TGTGCCATCAGTGATCTTACAGGGGGCGTGGGTGGCTACACCTTC.

V and J are TRBV30 and TRBJ1-1; D is ambiguous. V lost 3 bases to trimming and J lost 2 bases, with 7 bases between them. This CDR3 comprises 12 residues. Germline V gene data show CDR1 as GTSNPN and CDR2 as SVGIG (reference sequence). This CDR3 is CAWRGFNTEAFF. The DNA of the CDR3 is TGTGCCTGGAGGGGGTTTAACACTGAAGCTTTCTTT.

DNA of the CDR3: TGCGCCAGCAGCGCACCGGGACAAAACACCGGGGAGCTGTTTTTT. Its protein product is CASSAPGQNTGELFF. V and J are TRBV4-1 and TRBJ2-2, with D tentatively TRBD1 (6 bases). The V end was cut by 5 bases, the J end by 2 bases, with 12 bases between. The CDR3 contains 15 residues. Per germline, CDR1 MGHRA and CDR2 YSYEKL.

The chain recombines TRBV13 with TRBJ2-1, with 14 bases that match TRBD2. The CDR3 extends over 16 amino acids. V trimming: 3 bases; J trimming: 9 bases; junction bases outside the gene matches: 7. Germline CDR1 is PRHDT and CDR2 is FYEKMQ (reference sequence). CDR3 sequence reads: CASSFSGTSGGSEQFF. CDR3 DNA: TGTGCCAGCAGCTTTTCCGGGACTAGCGGGGGTAGTGAGCAGTTCTTC.

In its sample, this clone was seen once. The rearrangement joins TRBV5-5 to TRBJ1-2, with 9 nucleotides matching TRBD1. V was pared by 4 bases and J by 4 bases, with 5 bases of the junction left unmatched. Germline V gene data show CDR1 as SGHKS and CDR2 as YYEKEE (reference sequence). The CDR3 spans 14 residues. DNA of the CDR3: TGTGCCAGCAGCCTAGGACAGGGGCTCTATGGCTACACCTTC. Encoded protein: CASSLGQGLYGYTF.

The genes are TRBV19 and TRBJ1-4; D possibly corresponds to TRBD1 (6 bases). The CDR3 sequence is 15 residues long. V lost 3 bases and J lost 2, with 10 bases in between. Germline CDR1 is LNHDA and CDR2 is SQIVND (reference sequence). The CDR3 sequence: CASSIPRGTNEKLFF. The CDR3 DNA is TGTGCCAGTAGTATCCCCAGGGGCACTAATGAAAAACTGTTTTTT.

The rearrangement joins TRBV6-1 to TRBJ1-3, with D unresolved. There are 14 residues in the CDR3. The V gene lost 0 bases and the J gene lost 4 bases, with 7 bases spanning the gap. Looked up from germline, CDR1 is MNHNS and CDR2 is SASEGT. CDR3 amino acids: CASSEAVPGNTIYF. The CDR3 DNA is TGTGCCAGCAGTGAAGCGGTACCCGGAAACACCATATATTTT.